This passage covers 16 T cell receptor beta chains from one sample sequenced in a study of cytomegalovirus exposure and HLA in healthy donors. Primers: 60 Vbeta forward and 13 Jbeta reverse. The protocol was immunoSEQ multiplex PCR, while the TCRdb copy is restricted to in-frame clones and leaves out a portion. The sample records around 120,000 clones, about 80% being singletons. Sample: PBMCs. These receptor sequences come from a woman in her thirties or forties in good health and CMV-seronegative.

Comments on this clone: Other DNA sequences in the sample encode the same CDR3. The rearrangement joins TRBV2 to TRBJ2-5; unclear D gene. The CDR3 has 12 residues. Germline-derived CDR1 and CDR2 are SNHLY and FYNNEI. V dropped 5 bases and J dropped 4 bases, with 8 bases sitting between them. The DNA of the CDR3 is TGTGCCAGCAGTCCAAACGGAGAGACCCAGTACTTC. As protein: CASSPNGETQYF.

The chain's CDR3 is CASSLNVYREETQYF. DNA of the CDR3: TGTGCCAGCAGCTTAAACGTTTACAGAGAAGAGACCCAGTACTTC. The chain carries TRBV13 and TRBJ2-5; D uncertain. V lost 2 bases and J 3 bases, leaving 13 bases between the germline ends. This CDR3 is built from 15 residues. Germline CDR1 PRHDT, CDR2 FYEKMQ (reference sequence).

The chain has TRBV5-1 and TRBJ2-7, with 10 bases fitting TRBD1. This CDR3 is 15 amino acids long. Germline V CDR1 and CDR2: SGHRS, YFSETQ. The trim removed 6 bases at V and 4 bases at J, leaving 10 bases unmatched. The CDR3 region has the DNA TGCGCCAGCAAGAAAAACTCGGGACAGGGGTACGAGCAGTACTTC. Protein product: CASKKNSGQGYEQYF.

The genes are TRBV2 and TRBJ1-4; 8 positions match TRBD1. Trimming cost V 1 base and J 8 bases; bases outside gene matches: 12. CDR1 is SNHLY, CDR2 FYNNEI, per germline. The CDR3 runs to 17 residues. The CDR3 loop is CASSEGAGGGSVEKLFF. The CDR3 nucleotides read TGTGCCAGCAGTGAAGGCGCAGGGGGCGGAAGCGTGGAAAAACTGTTTTTT.

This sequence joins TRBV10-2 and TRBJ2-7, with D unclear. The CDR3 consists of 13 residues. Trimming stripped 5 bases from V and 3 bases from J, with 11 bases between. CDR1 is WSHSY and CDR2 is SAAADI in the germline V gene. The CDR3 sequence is CASSLAEHYEQYF. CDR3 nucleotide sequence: TGCGCCAGCAGTTTGGCTGAACACTACGAGCAGTACTTC.

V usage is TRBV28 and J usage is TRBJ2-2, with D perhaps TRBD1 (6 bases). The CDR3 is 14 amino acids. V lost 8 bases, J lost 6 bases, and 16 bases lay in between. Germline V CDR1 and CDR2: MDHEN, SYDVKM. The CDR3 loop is CASDPQGSAGELFF. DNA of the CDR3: TGTGCCAGCGACCCACAGGGTTCCGCCGGGGAGCTGTTTTTT.

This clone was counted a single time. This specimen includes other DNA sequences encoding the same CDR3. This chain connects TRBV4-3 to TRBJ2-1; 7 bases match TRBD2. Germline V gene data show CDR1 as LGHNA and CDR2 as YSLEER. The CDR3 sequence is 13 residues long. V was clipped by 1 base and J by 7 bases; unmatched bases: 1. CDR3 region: CASSQGGGNEQFF. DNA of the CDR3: TGCGCCAGCAGCCAAGGGGGGGGAAATGAGCAGTTCTTC.

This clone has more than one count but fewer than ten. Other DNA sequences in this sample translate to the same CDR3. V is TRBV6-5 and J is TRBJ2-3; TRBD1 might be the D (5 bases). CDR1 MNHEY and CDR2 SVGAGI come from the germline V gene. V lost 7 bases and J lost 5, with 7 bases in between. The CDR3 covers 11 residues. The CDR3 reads CASTREDTQYF. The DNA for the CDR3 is TGTGCCAGCACCAGGGAAGATACGCAGTATTTT.

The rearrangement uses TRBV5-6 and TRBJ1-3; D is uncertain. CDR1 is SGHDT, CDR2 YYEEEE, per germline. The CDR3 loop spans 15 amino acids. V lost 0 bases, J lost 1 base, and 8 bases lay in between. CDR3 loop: CASSLAAGSGNTIYF. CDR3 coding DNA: TGTGCCAGCAGCTTGGCCGCAGGTTCTGGAAACACCATATATTTT.

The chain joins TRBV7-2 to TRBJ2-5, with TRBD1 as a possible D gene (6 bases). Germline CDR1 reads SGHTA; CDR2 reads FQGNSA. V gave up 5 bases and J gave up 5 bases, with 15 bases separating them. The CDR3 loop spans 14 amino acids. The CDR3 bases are TGTGCCAGCAGCACCATCCGGACAGTTGAGACCCAGTACTTC. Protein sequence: CASSTIRTVETQYF.

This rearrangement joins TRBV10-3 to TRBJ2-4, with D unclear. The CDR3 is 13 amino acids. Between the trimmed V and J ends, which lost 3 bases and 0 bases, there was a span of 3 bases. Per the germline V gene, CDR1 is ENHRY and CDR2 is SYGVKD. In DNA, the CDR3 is TGTGCCATCAGTGACCTAGCCAAAAACATTCAGTACTTC. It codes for CAISDLAKNIQYF.

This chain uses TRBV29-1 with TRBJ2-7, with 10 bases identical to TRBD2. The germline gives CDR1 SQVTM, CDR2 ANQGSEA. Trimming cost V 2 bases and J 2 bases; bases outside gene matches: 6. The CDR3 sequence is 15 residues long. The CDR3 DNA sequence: TGCAGCGTTGAAACCGGGACTAGCGAGGCCTACGAGCAGTACTTC. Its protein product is CSVETGTSEAYEQYF.

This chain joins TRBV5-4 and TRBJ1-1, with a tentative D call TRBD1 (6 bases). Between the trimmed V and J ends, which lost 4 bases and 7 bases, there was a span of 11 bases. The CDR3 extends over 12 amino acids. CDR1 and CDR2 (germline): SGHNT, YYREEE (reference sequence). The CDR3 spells CASSPQGSEAFF. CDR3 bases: TGTGCCAGCAGCCCTCAGGGGAGTGAAGCTTTCTTT. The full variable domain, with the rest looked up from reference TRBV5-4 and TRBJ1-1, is ETGVTQSPTHLIKTRGQQVTLRCSSQSGHNTVSWYQQALGQGPQFIFQYYREEENGRGNFPPRFSGLQFPNYSSELNVNALELDDSALYLCASSPQGSEAFFGQGTRLTVV.

CDR3 DNA sequence: TGTGCCAGCTCACCGGGACAGGGCCTAGGAGGCTACACCTTC. The encoded protein is CASSPGQGLGGYTF. The chain combines TRBV18 with TRBJ1-2; 9 bases are a match to TRBD1. J was trimmed by 8 bases and V by 3 bases; bases with no gene match: 7. The CDR3 spans 14 residues. CDR1 is KGHSH, CDR2 LQKENI, per germline.

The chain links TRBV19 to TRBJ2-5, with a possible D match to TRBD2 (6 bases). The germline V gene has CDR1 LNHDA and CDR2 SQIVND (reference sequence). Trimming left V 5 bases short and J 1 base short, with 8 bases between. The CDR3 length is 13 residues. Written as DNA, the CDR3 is TGTGCCAGTAGTCGGGACTTCCAAGAGACCCAGTACTTC. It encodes CASSRDFQETQYF.

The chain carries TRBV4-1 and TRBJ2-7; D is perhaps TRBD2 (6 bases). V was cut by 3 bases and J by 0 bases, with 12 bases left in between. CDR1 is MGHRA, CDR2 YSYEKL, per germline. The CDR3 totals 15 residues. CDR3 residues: CASSQGGGSSYEQYF. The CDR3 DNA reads TGCGCCAGCAGCCAGGGGGGTGGGAGCTCCTACGAGCAGTACTTC.